The source of this T cell receptor (beta chain) is a study of blood T cell repertoires in COVID-19. Turning to the study itself: Spain, Italy and the United States supplied samples that represented acute and convalescent COVID-19. In each case, the material was cDNA or gDNA derived from T cells, B-cell-depleted T cells, or PBMCs.

The authors' processing: Reference gene primer amplification in the assay estimated nucleated cell counts. Only in-frame clones appear in the TCRdb table, and some are missing; sequencing was by immunoSEQ multiplex PCR. V and J calls and clone size are as listed in that table; D and trimming were resolved from the DNA. The sample holds roughly 240,000 clones, more than 75% seen once. The Seattle patients joined while their infection was active and were tracked longitudinally afterward. CDR3 length equals 18 residues. After removal of 7 bases from V and 2 bases from J, the junction contained 11 bases not matched to a gene. Germline V lookup: CDR1 LNHDA, CDR2 SQIVND (reference sequence).

The TCR originated in a woman of 80 years or more with COVID-19, enrolled during active disease. The sequencing sample was made of peripheral blood. This rearrangement joins TRBV19 to TRBJ2-1; 13 nucleotides agree with TRBD2. The CDR3 bases are TGTGCCAGTACCCCTGGGACTAGCGGGGCCACTACCTACAATGAGCAGTTCTTC. Its protein product is CASTPGTSGATTYNEQFF. Full variable domain (outside the CDR3, taken from reference TRBV19 and TRBJ2-1): DGGITQSPKYLFRKEGQNVTLSCEQNLNHDAMYWYRQDPGQGLRLIYYSQIVNDFQKGDIAEGYSVSREKKESFPLTVTSAQKNPTAFYLCASTPGTSGATTYNEQFFGPGTRLTVL.